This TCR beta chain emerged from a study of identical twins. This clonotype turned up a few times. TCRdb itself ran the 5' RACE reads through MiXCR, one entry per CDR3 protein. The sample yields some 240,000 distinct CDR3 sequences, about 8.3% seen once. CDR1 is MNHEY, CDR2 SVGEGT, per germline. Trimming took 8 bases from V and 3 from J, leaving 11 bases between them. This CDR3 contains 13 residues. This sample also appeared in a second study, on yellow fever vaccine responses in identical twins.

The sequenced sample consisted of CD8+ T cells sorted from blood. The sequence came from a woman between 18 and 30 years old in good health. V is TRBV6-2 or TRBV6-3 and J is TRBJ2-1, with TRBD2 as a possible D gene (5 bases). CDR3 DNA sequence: TGTGCCAGCGGATCAAGCGGCTACAATGAGCAGTTCTTC. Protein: CASGSSGYNEQFF.